This record looks at one T cell receptor (beta chain) sequence and its context. Its antigen is unidentified. CD45RO-negative CD8 cells positively selected for CCR7 made up the naive population, which excluded terminally differentiated effector memory CD45RA+ cells. In the original processing: With immunoSEQ giving junction-only sequences and no quality scores, filtering differed. Generated by immunoSEQ multiplex PCR, the TCRdb table keeps only in-frame clones and is missing some. V, J and clone size were drawn from that table, and D and trimming were deduced from the DNA. The data show some 2 million clones, about 95% seen once. This entry belongs to a study of shared clonotypes between healthy human individuals. Study conclusions and caveats: Shared clonotypes across all four donors exceeded non-shared ones in generation probability.

The ends were cut back, 4 bases at V and 0 bases at J, with 12 bases in the middle. Germline V CDR1 and CDR2: SGDLS, YYNGEE. CDR3 length: 15 residues. The chain recombines TRBV9 with TRBJ2-3; D may be TRBD2 (6 bases). This receptor was obtained from a man younger than 35 in good health. Sample: naive CD8+ T cells sorted from blood. CDR3 DNA: TGTGCCAGCAGCTCAAGGGACTCGAGCACAGATACGCAGTATTTT. Protein: CASSSRDSSTDTQYF.